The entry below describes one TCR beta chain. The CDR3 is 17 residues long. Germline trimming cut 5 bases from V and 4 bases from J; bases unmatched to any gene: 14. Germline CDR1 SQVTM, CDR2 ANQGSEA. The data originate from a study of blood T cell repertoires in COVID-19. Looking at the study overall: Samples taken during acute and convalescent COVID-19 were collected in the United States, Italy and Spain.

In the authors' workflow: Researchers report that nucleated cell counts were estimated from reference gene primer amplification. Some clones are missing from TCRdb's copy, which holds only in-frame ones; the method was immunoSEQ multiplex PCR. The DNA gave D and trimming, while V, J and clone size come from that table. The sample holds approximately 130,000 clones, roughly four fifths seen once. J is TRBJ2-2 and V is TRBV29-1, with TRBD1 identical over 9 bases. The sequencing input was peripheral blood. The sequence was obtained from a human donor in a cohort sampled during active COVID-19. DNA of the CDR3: TGCAGCGTTCCCTGGGGACCGGGACAGGGTGTCACCGGGGAGCTGTTTTTT. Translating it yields CSVPWGPGQGVTGELFF.